The clone carrying this T cell receptor (beta chain) appeared many times. What it binds is unknown. Germline loops: CDR1 SGHVT, CDR2 SQSDAQ. CDR3 length: 17 amino acids. J lost 3 bases, V lost 5 bases, and 14 bases had no gene match. MiXCR, run by TCRdb on the reads, gives a single entry per CDR3 protein. The table records about 900,000 distinct CDR3 sequences, less than 35% of them present only once. The sample belongs to a study of T cell repertoires in cytomegalovirus infection. The source of this sequence is a human donor in good health (CMV status not recorded). Some clones in this sample may be carry-over from other donors' samples. The sequenced sample was cultured CD8+ T cells from PBMCs, obtained from culture after CMV antigen stimulation. The chain recombines TRBV7-4 with TRBJ1-2; 8 bases map to TRBD1. In DNA, the CDR3 is TGTGCCAGCAGCGCCCGACAGGGGCACGGGGTGGACTATGGCTACACCTTC. Translation gives CASSARQGHGVDYGYTF.